This T cell receptor beta chain is from a study of chemoradiotherapy in HPV16-positive cancers. The CDR3 has 15 residues. Losses at the gene ends were 3 bases for V and 3 bases for J; bases not matched to a gene: 7. CDR1 and CDR2 (germline): GTSNPN, SVGIG (reference sequence). Repertoires were generated with immunoSEQ multiplex PCR, while TCRdb's copy carries only in-frame clones and drops some. The table records some 35,000 clones, roughly 90% of them present only once. The sequenced sample was blood, obtained from a patient who underwent chemoradiotherapy. This TCR derives from a human donor with HPV-associated anogenital cancer. This chain connects TRBV30 to TRBJ1-3; 8 positions agree with TRBD1. The CDR3 here is CAWSPWTGNGNTIYF. CDR3 coding DNA: TGTGCCTGGAGCCCCTGGACAGGGAATGGAAACACCATATATTTT.